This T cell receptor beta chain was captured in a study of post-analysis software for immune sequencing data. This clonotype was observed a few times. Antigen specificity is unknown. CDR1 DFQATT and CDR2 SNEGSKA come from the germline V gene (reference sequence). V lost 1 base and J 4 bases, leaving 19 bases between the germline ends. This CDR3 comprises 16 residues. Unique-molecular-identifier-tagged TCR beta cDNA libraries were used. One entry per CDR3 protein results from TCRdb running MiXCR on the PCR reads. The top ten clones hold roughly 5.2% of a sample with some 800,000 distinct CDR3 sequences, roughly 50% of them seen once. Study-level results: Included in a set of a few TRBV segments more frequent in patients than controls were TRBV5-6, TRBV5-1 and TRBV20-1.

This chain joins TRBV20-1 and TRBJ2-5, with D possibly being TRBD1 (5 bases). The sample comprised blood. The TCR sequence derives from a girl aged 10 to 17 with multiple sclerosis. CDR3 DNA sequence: TGCAGTGCTAGAGTTCCACCAGGGATCCAGGCAGAGACCCAGTACTTC. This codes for CSARVPPGIQAETQYF.